This TCR beta chain was retrieved from a study of shared clonotypes between healthy human individuals. With regard to this clone: Other DNA sequences of this sample code for an identical CDR3.

The protocol was immunoSEQ multiplex PCR, while the TCRdb copy is restricted to in-frame clones and leaves out a portion. The sample holds 1.5 million to 1.9 million clones; approximately 98% are singletons and the top ten take 0.4% to 0.55%. Looked up from germline, CDR1 is KGHSH and CDR2 is LQKENI. Trimming left V 0 bases short and J 2 bases short, with 3 bases between. The CDR3 contains 13 residues. Sequencing was carried out using naive CD4+ T cells sorted from blood. Documented subset: CD45RA+ positively selected. This rearrangement joins TRBV18 to TRBJ2-3; D is unresolved. This clonotype was sampled from a man aged 25 to 40 in good health. The CDR3 loop is CASSPPNTDTQYF. The CDR3 nucleotides are TGTGCCAGCTCACCACCAAACACAGATACGCAGTATTTT.